This T cell receptor (beta chain) was captured in a study of shared clonotypes between healthy human individuals. CD45RO-negative, CCR7-positively selected cells formed the naive CD8 fraction, excluding terminally differentiated effector memory CD45RA+ cells. A deep-level run was used for the assay. This table comes from immunoSEQ multiplex PCR, and its TCRdb copy is limited to in-frame clones, with some not included. The profile shows approximately 1.9 million clones, about 93% of them singletons. The germline V gene encodes CDR1 SGDLS and CDR2 YYNGEE. This CDR3 has 13 residues. Trimming cost V 3 bases and J 4 bases, with 10 bases left between them. Comment on this clone: Its antigen is not known. This specimen includes other DNA sequences encoding the same CDR3.

Findings and limits, study-wide: Sampling was confined to blood; repertoires within tissues likely differ. Although depth was large, rarefaction showed that sequencing of the sorted subsets was incomplete.

This sequence was found in a young man in good health. Some clones in this sample may be carry-over from other donors' samples. The chain recombines TRBV9 with TRBJ1-2; possible D gene TRBD1, 5 bases. The source material was naive CD8+ T cells from PBMCs. CDR3 nucleotide sequence: TGTGCCAGCAGCGCCGGGACGGGCTATGGCTACACCTTC. It specifies CASSAGTGYGYTF.